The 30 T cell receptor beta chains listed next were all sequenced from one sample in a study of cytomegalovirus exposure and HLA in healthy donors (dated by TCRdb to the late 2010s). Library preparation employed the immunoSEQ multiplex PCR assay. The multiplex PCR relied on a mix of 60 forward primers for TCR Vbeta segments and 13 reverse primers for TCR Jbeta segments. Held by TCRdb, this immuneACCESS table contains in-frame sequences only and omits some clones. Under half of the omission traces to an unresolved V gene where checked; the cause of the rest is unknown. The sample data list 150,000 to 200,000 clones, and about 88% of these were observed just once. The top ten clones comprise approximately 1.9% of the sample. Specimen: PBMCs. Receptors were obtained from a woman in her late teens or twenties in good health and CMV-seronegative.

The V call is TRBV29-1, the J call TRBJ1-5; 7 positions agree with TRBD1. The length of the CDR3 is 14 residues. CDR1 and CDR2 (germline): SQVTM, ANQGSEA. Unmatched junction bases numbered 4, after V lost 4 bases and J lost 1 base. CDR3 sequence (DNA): TGCAGCGTTGCCGACAGGGAAAGCAATCAGCCCCAGCATTTT. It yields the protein CSVADRESNQPQHF.

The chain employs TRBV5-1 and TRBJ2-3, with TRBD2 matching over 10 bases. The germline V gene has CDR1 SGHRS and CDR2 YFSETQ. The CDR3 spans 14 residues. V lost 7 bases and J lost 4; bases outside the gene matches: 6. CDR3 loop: CASQGSGGSDTQYF. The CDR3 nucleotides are TGCGCCAGCCAAGGTAGCGGGGGGTCAGATACGCAGTATTTT.

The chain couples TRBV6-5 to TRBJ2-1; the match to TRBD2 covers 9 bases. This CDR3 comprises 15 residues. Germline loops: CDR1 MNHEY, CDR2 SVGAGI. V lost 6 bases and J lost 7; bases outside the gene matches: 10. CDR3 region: CASSPPGLAGNEQFF. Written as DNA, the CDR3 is TGTGCCAGCAGCCCCCCGGGACTAGCCGGTAATGAGCAGTTCTTC.

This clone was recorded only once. The CDR3 DNA is TGTGCCAGCAGCGTAAGACTAGATGGGGGCACAGATACGCAGTATTTT. Translation gives CASSVRLDGGTDTQYF. The V gene is TRBV9, the J gene TRBJ2-3; D may be TRBD2 (6 bases). This CDR3 contains 16 residues. Germline loops: CDR1 SGDLS, CDR2 YYNGEE. Trimming removed 1 base at V and 1 base at J, with 13 bases between.

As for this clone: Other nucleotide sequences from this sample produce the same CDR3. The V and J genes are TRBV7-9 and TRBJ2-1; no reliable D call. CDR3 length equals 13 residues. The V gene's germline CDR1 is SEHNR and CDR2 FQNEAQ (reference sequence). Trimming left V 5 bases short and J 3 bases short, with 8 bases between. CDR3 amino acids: CASSLGSYNEQFF. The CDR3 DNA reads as TGTGCCAGCAGCCTTGGCAGCTACAATGAGCAGTTCTTC.

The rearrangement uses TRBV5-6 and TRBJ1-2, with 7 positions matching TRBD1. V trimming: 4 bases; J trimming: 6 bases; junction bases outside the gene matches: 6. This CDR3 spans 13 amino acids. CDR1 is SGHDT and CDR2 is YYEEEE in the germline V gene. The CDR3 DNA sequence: TGTGCCAGCAGCCCACCGGGACAGCATGGCTACACCTTC. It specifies CASSPPGQHGYTF.

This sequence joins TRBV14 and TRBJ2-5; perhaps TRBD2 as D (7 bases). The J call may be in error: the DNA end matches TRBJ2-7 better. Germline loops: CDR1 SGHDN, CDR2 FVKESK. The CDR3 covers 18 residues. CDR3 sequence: CASSQAPGGPEKRYEQYF. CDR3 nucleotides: TGTGCCAGCAGCCAAGCCCCGGGGGGCCCCGAGAAGAGATACGAGCAGTACTTC.

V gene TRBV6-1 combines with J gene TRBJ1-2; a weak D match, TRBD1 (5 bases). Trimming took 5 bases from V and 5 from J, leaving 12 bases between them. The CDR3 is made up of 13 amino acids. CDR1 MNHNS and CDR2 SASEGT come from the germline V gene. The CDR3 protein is CASSRQLLYGYTF. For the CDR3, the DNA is TGTGCCAGCAGTCGACAGTTGTTATATGGCTACACCTTC.

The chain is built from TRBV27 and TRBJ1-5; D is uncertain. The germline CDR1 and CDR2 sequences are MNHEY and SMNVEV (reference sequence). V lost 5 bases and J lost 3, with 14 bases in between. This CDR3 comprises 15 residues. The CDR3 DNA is TGTGCCAGCAGTCCTTCGAGGCAAGCCAATCAGCCCCAGCATTTT. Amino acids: CASSPSRQANQPQHF.

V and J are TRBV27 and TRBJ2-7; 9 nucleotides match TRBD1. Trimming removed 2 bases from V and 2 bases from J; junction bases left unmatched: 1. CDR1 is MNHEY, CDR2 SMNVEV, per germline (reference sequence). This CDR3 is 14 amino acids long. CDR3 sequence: CASSLGTGPYEQYF. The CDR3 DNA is TGTGCCAGCAGTTTAGGGACAGGGCCCTACGAGCAGTACTTC.

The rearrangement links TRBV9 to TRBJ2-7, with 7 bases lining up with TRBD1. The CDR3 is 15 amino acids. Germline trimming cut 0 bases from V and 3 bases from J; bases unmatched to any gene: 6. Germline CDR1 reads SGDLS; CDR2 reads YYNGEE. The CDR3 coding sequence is TGTGCCAGCAGCGTAGATGCGACAGGGTTCTACGAGCAGTACTTC. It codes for CASSVDATGFYEQYF.

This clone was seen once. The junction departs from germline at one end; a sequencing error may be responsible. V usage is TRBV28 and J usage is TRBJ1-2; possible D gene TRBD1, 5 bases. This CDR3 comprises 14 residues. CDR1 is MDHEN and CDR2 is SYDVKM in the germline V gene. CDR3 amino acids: CASGFSGANYGYTF. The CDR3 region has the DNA TGTGCCAGCGGTTTTTCGGGGGCTAACTATGGCTACACCTTC.

CDR3 residues: CAIRTGTGGTPPENEQFF. CDR3 bases: TGTGCCATCAGGACCGGGACAGGGGGAACTCCTCCAGAGAATGAGCAGTTCTTC. The chain employs TRBV10-3 and TRBJ2-1, with 11 bases identical to TRBD1. Germline CDR1 and CDR2: ENHRY and SYGVKD. V was clipped by 6 bases and J by 7 bases; unmatched bases: 17. This CDR3 is 18 amino acids long.

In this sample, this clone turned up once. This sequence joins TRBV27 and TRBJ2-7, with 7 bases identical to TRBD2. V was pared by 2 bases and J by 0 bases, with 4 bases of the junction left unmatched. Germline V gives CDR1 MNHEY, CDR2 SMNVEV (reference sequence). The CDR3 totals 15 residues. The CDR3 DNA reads TGTGCCAGCAGTTTACACGGGGGGAGCTCCTACGAGCAGTACTTC. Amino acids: CASSLHGGSSYEQYF.

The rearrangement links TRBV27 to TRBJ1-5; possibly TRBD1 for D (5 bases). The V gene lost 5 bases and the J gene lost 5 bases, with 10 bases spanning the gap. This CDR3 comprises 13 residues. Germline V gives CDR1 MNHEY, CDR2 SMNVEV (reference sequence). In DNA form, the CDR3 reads TGTGCCAGCAGTCCGAACAGGCATCAGCCCCAGCATTTT. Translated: CASSPNRHQPQHF.

The CDR3 region is CASSLWVDRSYGYTF. The CDR3 DNA follows: TGTGCCAGCAGTTTATGGGTGGACAGATCCTATGGCTACACCTTC. This chain joins TRBV28 and TRBJ1-2; tentatively, D is TRBD1 (6 bases). This CDR3 region has 15 residues. V was pared by 0 bases and J by 4 bases, with 12 bases between. Germline loops: CDR1 MDHEN, CDR2 SYDVKM.

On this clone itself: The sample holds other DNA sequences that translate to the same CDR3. The CDR3 here is CASSLVGETQYF. Written as DNA, the CDR3 is TGTGCCAGCAGCCTGGTCGGGGAGACCCAGTACTTC. J is TRBJ2-5 and V is TRBV7-2, with no clear D. The V end was cut by 5 bases, the J end by 5 bases, with 9 bases between. CDR1 is SGHTA, CDR2 FQGNSA, per germline. The CDR3 totals 12 residues.

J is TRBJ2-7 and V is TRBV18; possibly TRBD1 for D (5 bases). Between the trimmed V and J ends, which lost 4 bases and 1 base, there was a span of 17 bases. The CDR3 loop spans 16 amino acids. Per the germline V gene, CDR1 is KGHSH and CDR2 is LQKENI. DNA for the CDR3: TGTGCCAGCTCACTTTTCTCAGGGATGTCTTCCTACGAGCAGTACTTC. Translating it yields CASSLFSGMSSYEQYF. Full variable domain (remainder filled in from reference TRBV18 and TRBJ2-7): NAGVMQNPRHLVRRRGQEARLRCSPMKGHSHVYWYRQLPEEGLKFMVYLQKENIIDESGMPKERFSAEFPKEGPSILRIQQVVRGDSAAYFCASSLFSGMSSYEQYFGPGTRLTVT.

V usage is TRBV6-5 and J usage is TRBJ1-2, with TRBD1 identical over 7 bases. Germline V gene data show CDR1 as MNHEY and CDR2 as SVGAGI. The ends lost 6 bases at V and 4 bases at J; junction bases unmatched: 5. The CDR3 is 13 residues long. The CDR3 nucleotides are TGTGCCAGCAGAAGACAGGGTCCCTATGGCTACACCTTC. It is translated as CASRRQGPYGYTF.

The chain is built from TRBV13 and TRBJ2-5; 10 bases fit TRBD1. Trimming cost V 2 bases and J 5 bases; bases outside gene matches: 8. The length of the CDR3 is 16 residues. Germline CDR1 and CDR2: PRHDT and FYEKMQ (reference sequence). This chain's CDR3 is CASSLRGQGIWETQYF. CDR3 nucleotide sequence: TGTGCCAGCAGCTTACGGGGACAGGGGATCTGGGAGACCCAGTACTTC.

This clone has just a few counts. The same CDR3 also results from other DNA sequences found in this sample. DNA of the CDR3: TGTGCCAGCAGCTTCTCAGTGAACACTGAAGCTTTCTTT. Its translation is CASSFSVNTEAFF. The gene calls are TRBV5-6 and TRBJ1-1; D remains unclear. Per germline, CDR1 SGHDT and CDR2 YYEEEE. V shed 2 bases and J shed 0 bases, with 5 bases lying between them. CDR3 length equals 13 residues.

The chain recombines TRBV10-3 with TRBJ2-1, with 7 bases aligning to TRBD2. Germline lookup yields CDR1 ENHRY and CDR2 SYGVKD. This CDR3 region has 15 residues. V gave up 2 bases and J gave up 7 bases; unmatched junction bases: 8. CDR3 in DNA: TGTGCCATCAGTGAGGGGGGAGGGCCGAAAAATGAGCAGTTCTTC. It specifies CAISEGGGPKNEQFF.

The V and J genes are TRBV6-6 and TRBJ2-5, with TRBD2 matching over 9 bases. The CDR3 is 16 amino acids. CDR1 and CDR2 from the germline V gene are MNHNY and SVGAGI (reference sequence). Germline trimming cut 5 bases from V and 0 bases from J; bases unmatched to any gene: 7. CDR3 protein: CASSALAGGYQETQYF. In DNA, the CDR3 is TGTGCCAGCAGTGCCCTCGCGGGAGGGTACCAAGAGACCCAGTACTTC.

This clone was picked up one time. This CDR3 is CASSLAPDSPYGYTF. As DNA, the CDR3 is TGCGCCAGCAGCTTGGCCCCAGACAGTCCTTATGGCTACACCTTC. The chain uses TRBV5-1 and TRBJ1-2; TRBD1 is a possible D gene (5 bases). Germline values: CDR1 SGHRS, CDR2 YFSETQ. With 0 bases removed from V and 5 bases from J, the gap between germline ends came to 14 bases. This CDR3 is built from 15 residues.

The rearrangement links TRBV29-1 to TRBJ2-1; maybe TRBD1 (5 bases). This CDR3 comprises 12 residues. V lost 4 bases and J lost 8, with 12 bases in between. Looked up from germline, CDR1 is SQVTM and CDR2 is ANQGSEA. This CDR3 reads CSVVGQGDEQFF. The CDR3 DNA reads TGCAGCGTTGTAGGGCAGGGTGATGAGCAGTTCTTC.

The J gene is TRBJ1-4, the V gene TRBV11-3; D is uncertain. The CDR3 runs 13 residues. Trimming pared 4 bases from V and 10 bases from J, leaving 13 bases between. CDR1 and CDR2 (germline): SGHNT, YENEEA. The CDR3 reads CASSSRDSRKLFF. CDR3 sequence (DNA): TGTGCCAGCAGCTCTAGAGACTCTCGAAAACTGTTTTTT.

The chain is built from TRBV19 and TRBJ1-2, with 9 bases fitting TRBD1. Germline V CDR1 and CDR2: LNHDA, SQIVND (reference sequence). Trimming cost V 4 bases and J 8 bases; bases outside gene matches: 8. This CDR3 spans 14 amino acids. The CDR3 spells CASSTPDRGYGYTF. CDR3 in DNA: TGTGCCAGTAGTACTCCCGACAGGGGGTACGGCTACACCTTC.

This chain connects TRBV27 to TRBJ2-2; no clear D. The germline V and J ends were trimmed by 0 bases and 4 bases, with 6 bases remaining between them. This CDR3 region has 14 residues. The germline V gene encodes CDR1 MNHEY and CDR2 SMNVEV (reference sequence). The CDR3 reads CASSLSRVTGELFF. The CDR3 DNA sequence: TGTGCCAGCAGTTTATCCCGAGTCACCGGGGAGCTGTTTTTT.

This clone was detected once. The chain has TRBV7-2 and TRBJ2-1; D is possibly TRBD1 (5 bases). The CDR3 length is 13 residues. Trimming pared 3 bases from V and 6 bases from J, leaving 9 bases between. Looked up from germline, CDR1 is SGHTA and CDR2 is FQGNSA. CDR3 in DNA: TGTGCCAGCAGCTTCATAAGGGGCAATGAGCAGTTCTTC. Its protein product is CASSFIRGNEQFF.

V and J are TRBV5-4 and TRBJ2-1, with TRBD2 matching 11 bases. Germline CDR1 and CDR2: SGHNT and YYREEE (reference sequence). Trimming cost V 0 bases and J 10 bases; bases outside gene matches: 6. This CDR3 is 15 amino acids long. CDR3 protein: CASSLEGLAAKEQFF. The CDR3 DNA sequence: TGTGCCAGCAGCTTGGAGGGACTAGCGGCAAAGGAGCAGTTCTTC.